Following are 16 T cell receptor beta chains from one sample sequenced in a study of blood T cell repertoires in COVID-19 (dated by TCRdb to 2020 to 2022). Libraries were built with the immunoSEQ multiplex PCR assay. Entries here come from immuneACCESS through TCRdb and include only in-frame sequences with V and J called. Some clones fail to appear in such tables; in the studies checked, an unresolved V gene covers under half of the shortfall, and the cause of the remainder is unknown. This sample has 120,000 or so clones in its table, and roughly 90% of those were observed once. The ten biggest clones cover more than 3% of the sample. Specimen: peripheral blood. These receptor sequences come from a woman in her sixties with COVID-19, enrolled during active disease.

This chain joins TRBV9 and TRBJ2-7; 10 positions match TRBD2. V shed 0 bases and J 6 bases; nucleotides not matched to a gene: 9. The CDR3 has 16 amino acids. The V gene's germline CDR1 is SGDLS and CDR2 YYNGEE. In DNA, the CDR3 is TGTGCCAGCAGCGTAGATCCTAGCGGGGGTTCGGGCGAGCAGTACTTC. Translation gives CASSVDPSGGSGEQYF.

The chain has TRBV2 and TRBJ2-3, with unresolved D. Trimming took 4 bases from V and 2 from J, leaving 7 bases between them. Germline CDR1 is SNHLY and CDR2 is FYNNEI. The CDR3 contains 13 residues. The CDR3 region is CASSAQYTDTQYF. The CDR3, as DNA: TGTGCCAGCAGTGCCCAGTACACAGATACGCAGTATTTT.

The chain links TRBV12-3 or TRBV12-4 to TRBJ1-2, with 10 bases lining up with TRBD1. The CDR3 totals 12 residues. V lost 5 bases to trimming and J lost 7 bases; unmatched junction nucleotides: 1. CDR3: CASSRQGAGYTF. In DNA form, the CDR3 reads TGTGCCAGCAGTCGACAGGGGGCTGGCTACACCTTC.

The rearrangement joins TRBV5-1 to TRBJ1-1; a weak D match, TRBD1 (5 bases). Between the trimmed V and J ends, which lost 4 bases and 2 bases, there was a span of 15 bases. The CDR3 has 15 residues. Germline assignment: CDR1 SGHRS and CDR2 YFSETQ. The CDR3 here is CASSQRGATNTEAFF. For the CDR3, the DNA is TGCGCCAGCAGCCAACGTGGGGCCACCAACACTGAAGCTTTCTTT.

The chain recombines TRBV19 with TRBJ1-5; D is possibly TRBD1 (5 bases). Germline V gives CDR1 LNHDA, CDR2 SQIVND (reference sequence). V was shortened by 6 bases and J by 4 bases, with 10 bases between the two germline ends. This CDR3 has 13 amino acids. In nucleotides, the CDR3 is TGTGCCAGTAGAGACAGTCTTAATCAGCCCCAGCATTTT. Its protein product is CASRDSLNQPQHF.

This clone occurred a few times. The chain carries TRBV4-3 and TRBJ1-2, with D unclear. This CDR3 has 14 residues. The V gene's germline CDR1 is LGHNA and CDR2 YSLEER. V dropped 4 bases and J dropped 7 bases, with 16 bases sitting between them. This CDR3 reads CASSPGGPGGGYTF. CDR3 DNA: TGCGCCAGCAGCCCAGGAGGGCCAGGAGGTGGCTACACCTTC.

The J gene is TRBJ2-2, the V gene TRBV5-1; 10 nucleotides match TRBD1. Germline lookup yields CDR1 SGHRS and CDR2 YFSETQ. V lost 4 bases to trimming and J lost 3 bases; unmatched junction nucleotides: 6. CDR3 length: 16 amino acids. The CDR3 DNA reads TGCGCCAGCAGCGGGAGACAGGGGGCGGACACCGGGGAGCTGTTTTTT. Translated, it gives CASSGRQGADTGELFF.

CDR3: CASRTIRDSYGYTF. The CDR3 DNA is TGTGCCAGCAGGACAATCCGGGACAGCTATGGCTACACCTTC. The gene calls are TRBV6-5 and TRBJ1-2; 7 bases agree with TRBD1. V lost 6 bases, J lost 4 bases, and 8 bases stayed unmatched. CDR1 is MNHEY and CDR2 is SVGAGI in the germline V gene. The CDR3 totals 14 residues.

The gene calls are TRBV5-1 and TRBJ2-2, with D tentatively TRBD1 (6 bases). The CDR3 covers 15 residues. Germline CDR1 and CDR2: SGHRS and YFSETQ. The V end was cut by 4 bases, the J end by 4 bases, with 14 bases between. The CDR3 bases are TGCGCCAGCAGCAGTACGATGGGGGCCACCGGGGAGCTGTTTTTT. It yields the protein CASSSTMGATGELFF.

The V and J genes are TRBV7-9 and TRBJ2-1, with D unresolved. In germline, CDR1 is SEHNR, CDR2 FQNEAQ (reference sequence). The CDR3 has 13 amino acids. V was clipped by 0 bases and J by 10 bases, with 10 bases between them. Here the CDR3 DNA reads TGTGCCAGCAGCTTAGCGGCATTCGCCGAGCAGTTCTTC. It codes for CASSLAAFAEQFF.

V and J are TRBV5-1 and TRBJ2-2, with 7 bases matching TRBD1. Germline V gene data show CDR1 as SGHRS and CDR2 as YFSETQ. The CDR3 is 14 residues long. The J segment lost 5 bases and the V segment lost 4 bases, leaving 5 bases of the junction unmatched. The CDR3, as DNA: TGCGCCAGCAGCAATGACAGGGATACCGGGGAGCTGTTTTTT. This sequence encodes CASSNDRDTGELFF.

DNA for the CDR3: TGTGCCAGCGGAGAAAACACTGAAGCTTTCTTT. Translation: CASGENTEAFF. The chain couples TRBV5-4 to TRBJ1-1; D gene ambiguous. CDR1 and CDR2 from the germline V gene are SGHNT and YYREEE (reference sequence). Trimming removed 7 bases at V and 2 bases at J, with 6 bases between. CDR3 length equals 11 residues.

The V call is TRBV9, the J call TRBJ1-6; TRBD1 agrees at 7 bases. The CDR3 has 18 residues. The V gene end was trimmed by 3 bases and the J gene end by 11 bases; junction bases not matched to a gene: 20. In germline, CDR1 is SGDLS, CDR2 YYNGEE. The CDR3 coding sequence is TGTGCCAGCAGCGCACGCCCGCGGACGACAGGGACCTGGGCACCCCTCCACTTT. Its protein product is CASSARPRTTGTWAPLHF.

This sequence joins TRBV11-3 and TRBJ2-1, with D perhaps matching TRBD2 (5 bases). Germline-derived CDR1 and CDR2 are SGHNT and YENEEA. This CDR3 contains 17 residues. V shed 3 bases and J shed 6 bases, with 21 bases lying between them. CDR3 amino acids: CASSFGVVGPGGNEQFF. The CDR3 region has the DNA TGTGCCAGCAGCTTCGGGGTTGTGGGCCCGGGCGGCAATGAGCAGTTCTTC.

CDR3 coding DNA: TGTGCCATTAGCAGCAGGCGGGACTATGGCTACACCTTC. Protein product: CAISSRRDYGYTF. The chain uses TRBV10-3 and TRBJ1-2; the D is unclear. Germline CDR1 reads ENHRY; CDR2 reads SYGVKD. Trimming removed 9 bases from V and 3 bases from J, with 14 bases in between. There are 13 residues in the CDR3.

V and J are TRBV2 and TRBJ1-5, with D uncertain. The CDR3 runs 14 residues. V dropped 3 bases and J dropped 9 bases, with 15 bases sitting between them. Germline CDR1 reads SNHLY; CDR2 reads FYNNEI. CDR3 region: CASSDQSRIPPQHF. In DNA, the CDR3 is TGTGCCAGCAGTGATCAGTCGAGGATCCCGCCCCAGCATTTT.